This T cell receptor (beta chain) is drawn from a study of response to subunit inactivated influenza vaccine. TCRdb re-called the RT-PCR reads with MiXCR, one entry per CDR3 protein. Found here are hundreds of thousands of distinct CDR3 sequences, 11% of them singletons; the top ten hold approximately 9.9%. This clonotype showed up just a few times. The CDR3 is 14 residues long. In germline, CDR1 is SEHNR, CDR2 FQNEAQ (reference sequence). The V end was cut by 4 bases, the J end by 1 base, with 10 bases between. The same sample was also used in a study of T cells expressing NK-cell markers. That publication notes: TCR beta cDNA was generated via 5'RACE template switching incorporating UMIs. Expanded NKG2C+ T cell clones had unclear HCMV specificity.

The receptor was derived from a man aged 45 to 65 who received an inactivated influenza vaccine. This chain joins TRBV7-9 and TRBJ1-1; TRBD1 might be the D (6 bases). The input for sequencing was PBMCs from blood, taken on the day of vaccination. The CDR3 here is CASSSIQGNTEAFF. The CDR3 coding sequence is TGTGCCAGCAGCTCAATACAGGGGAACACTGAAGCTTTCTTT. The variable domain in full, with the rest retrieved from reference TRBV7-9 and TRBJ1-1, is DTGVSQNPRHKITKRGQNVTFRCDPISEHNRLYWYRQTLGQGPEFLTYFQNEAQLEKSRLLSDRFSAERPKGSFSTLEIQRTEQGDSAMYLCASSSIQGNTEAFFGQGTRLTVV.